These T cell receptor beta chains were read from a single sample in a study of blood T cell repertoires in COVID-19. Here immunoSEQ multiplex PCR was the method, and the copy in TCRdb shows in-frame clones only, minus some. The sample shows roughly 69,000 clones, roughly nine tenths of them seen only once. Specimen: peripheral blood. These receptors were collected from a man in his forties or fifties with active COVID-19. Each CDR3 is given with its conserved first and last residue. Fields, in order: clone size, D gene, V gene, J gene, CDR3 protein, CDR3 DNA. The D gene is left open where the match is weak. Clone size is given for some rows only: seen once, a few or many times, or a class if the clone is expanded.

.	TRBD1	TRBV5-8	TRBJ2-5	CASSLGTGPETQYF	TGTGCCAGCAGCCTAGGGACAGGGCCAGAGACCCAGTACTTC
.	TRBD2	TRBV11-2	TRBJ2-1	CASSSLSGRSSYNEQFF	TGTGCCAGCAGCTCCCTTAGCGGGAGATCTTCCTACAATGAGCAGTTCTTC
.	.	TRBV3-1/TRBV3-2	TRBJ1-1	CASSNPDSYEAFF	TGTGCCAGCAGCAACCCGGACAGCTATGAAGCTTTCTTT
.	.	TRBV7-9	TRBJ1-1	CASSLQGQSTEAFF	TGTGCCAGCAGCTTACAGGGGCAGAGCACTGAAGCTTTCTTT
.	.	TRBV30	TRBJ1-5	CAGNRENQPQHF	TGTGCCGGAAACAGGGAAAATCAGCCCCAGCATTTT
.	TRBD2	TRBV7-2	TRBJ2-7	CASSLASSGGIYEQYF	TGTGCCAGCAGCTTAGCATCTAGCGGGGGAATCTACGAGCAGTACTTC
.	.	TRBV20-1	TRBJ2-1	CSATPGNEQFF	TGCAGTGCGACTCCCGGCAATGAGCAGTTCTTC
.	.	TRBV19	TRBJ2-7	CASSSGQESYEQYF	TGTGCCAGTAGCTCGGGACAAGAATCCTACGAGCAGTACTTC
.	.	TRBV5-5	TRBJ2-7	CASSFNDRGRTLTYEQYF	TGTGCCAGCAGCTTTAATGATCGGGGTCGGACGTTGACCTACGAGCAGTACTTC
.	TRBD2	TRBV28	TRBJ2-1	CASSLATRLAGVNEQFF	TGTGCCAGCAGTTTAGCTACGCGCCTAGCGGGGGTTAATGAGCAGTTCTTC
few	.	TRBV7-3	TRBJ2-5	CASSLRAGLETQYF	TGTGCCAGCAGCCTAAGGGCGGGGTTAGAGACCCAGTACTTC
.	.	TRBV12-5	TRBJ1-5	CASGPVAVNQPQHF	TGTGCTAGTGGCCCCGTGGCGGTCAATCAGCCCCAGCATTTT
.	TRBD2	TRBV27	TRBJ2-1	CASKDLGLAGAYNEQFF	TGTGCCAGCAAAGACTTAGGACTAGCGGGGGCCTACAATGAGCAGTTCTTC
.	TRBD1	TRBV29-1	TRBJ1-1	CSAAGTVTEAFF	TGCAGCGCTGCCGGGACAGTCACTGAAGCTTTCTTT
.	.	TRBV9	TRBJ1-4	CASSALGVGGEKLFF	TGTGCCAGCAGCGCCCTAGGGGTGGGAGGTGAAAAACTGTTTTTT
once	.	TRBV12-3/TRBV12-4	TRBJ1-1	CASSLGQGKAFF	TGTGCCAGCAGTTTGGGGCAGGGCAAAGCTTTCTTT
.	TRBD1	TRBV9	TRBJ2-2	CASSNRGTDTGELFF	TGTGCCAGCAGCAACAGGGGTACGGACACCGGGGAGCTGTTTTTT
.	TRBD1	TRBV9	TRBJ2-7	CASSKTGMGYEQYF	TGTGCCAGCAGCAAGACAGGGATGGGTTACGAGCAGTACTTC
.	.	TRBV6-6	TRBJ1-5	CASTTGSNQPQHF	TGTGCCAGCACCACAGGGTCAAACCAGCCCCAGCATTTT
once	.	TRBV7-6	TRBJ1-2	CASSNPRGTGNYGYTF	TGTGCCAGCAGCAACCCCCGGGGGACGGGGAACTATGGCTACACCTTC
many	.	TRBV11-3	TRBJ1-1	CASSSLTIQGTEAFF	TGTGCCAGCAGCAGTCTTACTATCCAGGGCACTGAAGCTTTCTTT
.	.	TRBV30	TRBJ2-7	CAWNRRGETYEQYF	TGTGCCTGGAACCGTAGGGGCGAAACCTACGAGCAGTACTTC
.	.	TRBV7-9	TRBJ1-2	CASSSRGSWGYTF	TGTGCCAGCAGCTCCAGGGGCTCCTGGGGCTACACCTTC
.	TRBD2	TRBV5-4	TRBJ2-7	CASSAGTREREQYF	TGTGCCAGCAGTGCCGGGACTAGGGAACGCGAGCAGTACTTC
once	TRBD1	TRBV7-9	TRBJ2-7	CASSLGQGSLSYEQYF	TGTGCCAGCAGCTTAGGACAGGGGAGTCTATCCTACGAGCAGTACTTC
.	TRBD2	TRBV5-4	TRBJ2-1	CASSFRLADNEQFF	TGTGCCAGCAGCTTCCGACTAGCGGACAATGAGCAGTTCTTC
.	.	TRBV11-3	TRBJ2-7	CASSLVGHEQYF	TGTGCCAGCAGCTTAGTTGGGCACGAGCAGTACTTC
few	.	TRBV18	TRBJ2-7	CASSPPGRDEQYF	TGTGCCAGCTCACCACCAGGCAGGGACGAGCAGTACTTC
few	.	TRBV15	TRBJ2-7	CATSRDRGSSYEQYF	TGTGCCACCAGCAGAGATAGGGGGAGCTCCTACGAGCAGTACTTC
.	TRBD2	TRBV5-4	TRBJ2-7	CASSLGTSGTIYEQYF	TGTGCCAGCAGCCTTGGGACTAGCGGGACCATCTACGAGCAGTACTTC
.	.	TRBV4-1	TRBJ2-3	CASSQVPTTDTQYF	TGCGCCAGCAGCCAAGTCCCTACCACAGATACGCAGTATTTT
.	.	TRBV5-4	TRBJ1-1	CASSLGPGTEAFF	TGTGCCAGCAGCTTGGGCCCGGGCACTGAAGCTTTCTTT
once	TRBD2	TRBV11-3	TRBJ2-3	CASSLGAGGHTDTQYF	TGTGCCAGCAGCTTAGGGGCGGGGGGACACACAGATACGCAGTATTTT
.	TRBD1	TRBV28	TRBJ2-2	CASRDPGQGNTGELFF	TGTGCCAGCAGGGATCCGGGACAGGGGAACACCGGGGAGCTGTTTTTT
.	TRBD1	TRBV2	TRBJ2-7	CASSLEVPGQGESSYEQYF	TGTGCCAGCAGTCTGGAAGTCCCGGGACAGGGAGAGTCCTCCTACGAGCAGTACTTC
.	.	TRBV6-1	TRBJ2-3	CASSETGQGTADTQYF	TGTGCCAGCAGTGAAACGGGACAAGGGACCGCAGATACGCAGTATTTT
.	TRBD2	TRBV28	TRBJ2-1	CASSYQAGGPGEQFF	TGTGCCAGCAGTTACCAAGCGGGAGGGCCGGGAGAGCAGTTCTTC
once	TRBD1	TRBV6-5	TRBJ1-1	CASSYRQGTEAFF	TGTGCCAGCAGTTATAGACAGGGCACTGAAGCTTTCTTT
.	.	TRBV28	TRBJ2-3	CASSSSRSGGDTQYF	TGTGCCAGCAGTTCCTCCCGCTCCGGAGGGGATACGCAGTATTTT
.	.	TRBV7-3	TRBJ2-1	CASSLARTPGYNEQFF	TGTGCCAGCAGCCTAGCCCGGACTCCCGGATACAATGAGCAGTTCTTC
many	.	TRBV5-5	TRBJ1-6	CASSLSDRPYNSPLHF	TGTGCCAGCAGCTTGTCGGACAGACCATATAATTCACCCCTCCACTTT
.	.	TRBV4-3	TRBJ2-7	CASSQDRSGPYEQYF	TGCGCCAGCAGCCAAGATCGTAGCGGACCCTACGAGCAGTACTTC
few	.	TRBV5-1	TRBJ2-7	CASSRDARANSYEQYF	TGCGCCAGCAGCCGTGATGCCAGGGCGAATAGCTACGAGCAGTACTTC
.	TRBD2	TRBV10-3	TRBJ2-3	CAISRAGAEVDTQYF	TGTGCCATCAGTCGAGCGGGAGCCGAGGTGGATACGCAGTATTTT
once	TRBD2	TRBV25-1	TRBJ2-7	CASSESTSGLPSSYEQYF	TGTGCCAGCAGTGAATCGACTAGCGGGTTACCGAGCTCCTACGAGCAGTACTTC
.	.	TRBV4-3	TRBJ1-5	CASSQEQGRQPQHF	TGCGCCAGCAGCCAAGAACAGGGTCGGCAGCCCCAGCATTTT
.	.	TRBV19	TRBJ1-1	CASSIARGLTEAFF	TGTGCCAGTAGTATAGCTCGCGGTCTCACTGAAGCTTTCTTT
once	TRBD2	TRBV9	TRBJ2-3	CASSLRDYGADTQYF	TGTGCCAGCAGCCTCCGGGACTACGGCGCAGATACGCAGTATTTT
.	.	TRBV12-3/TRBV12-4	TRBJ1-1	CASSLRGFPEAFF	TGTGCCAGTAGTTTAAGGGGGTTTCCTGAAGCTTTCTTT
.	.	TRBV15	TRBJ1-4	CATSGPSTGTNEKLFF	TGTGCCACCAGCGGACCTTCGACAGGAACTAATGAAAAACTGTTTTTT
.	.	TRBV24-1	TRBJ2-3	CATSDLRAEDTQYF	TGTGCCACCAGTGATTTGCGAGCGGAAGATACGCAGTATTTT
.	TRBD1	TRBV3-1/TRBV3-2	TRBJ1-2	CASSDDREGYGYTF	TGTGCCAGCAGCGACGACAGGGAAGGCTATGGCTACACCTTC
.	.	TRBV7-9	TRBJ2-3	CASSLAGSTDTQYF	TGTGCCAGCAGCTTGGCGGGTAGCACAGATACGCAGTATTTT
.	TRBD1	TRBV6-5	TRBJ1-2	CASRGDSTYGYTF	TGTGCCAGCAGGGGGGACAGCACCTATGGCTACACCTTC
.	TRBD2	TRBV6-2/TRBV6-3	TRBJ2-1	CASSPVTSGRSEQFF	TGTGCCAGCAGTCCCGTGACTAGCGGGAGGTCTGAGCAGTTCTTC
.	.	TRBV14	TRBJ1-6	CASSQDWNPGDYNSPLHF	TGTGCCAGCAGCCAAGATTGGAACCCCGGGGATTATAATTCACCCCTCCACTTT
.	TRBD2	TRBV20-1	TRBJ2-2	CSASGASSGRIAGELFF	TGCAGTGCTAGTGGGGCATCTAGCGGGAGAATCGCCGGGGAGCTGTTTTTT
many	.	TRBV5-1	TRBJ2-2	CASSSDTGELFF	TGCGCCAGCAGCTCGGACACCGGGGAGCTGTTTTTT
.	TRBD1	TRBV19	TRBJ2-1	CATQRDRGKGNEQFF	TGTGCCACCCAGAGGGACAGGGGAAAGGGCAATGAGCAGTTCTTC